These 26 T cell receptor beta chains share one sample of origin, sequenced in a study of tissue T cells after allogeneic stem cell transplantation. Clones were read by immunoSEQ multiplex PCR, and TCRdb kept only the in-frame ones, dropping some. This table has about 21,000 clones, roughly two thirds appearing once. Specimen: blood. The source is a female BALB/c mouse in good health. This line is of MHC haplotype H2-d.

A word on this clone: The gene symbols are mouse symbols. The CDR3 end lies 1 residue beyond the end of the read and is filled in from the germline J gene. This chain connects TRBV4 to TRBJ2-3; weak D call: TRBD1 (6 bases). Trimming stripped 5 bases from V and 4 bases from J, with 10 bases between. The CDR3 loop spans 13 amino acids. The germline CDR1 and CDR2 sequences are LGHDT and YNNKQL (reference sequence). CDR3 region: CASSPGTPETLYF. CDR3 DNA, as far as it was read: TGTGCCAGCAGCCCTGGGACACCAGAAACGCTGTAT.

Concerning this clone itself: Gene names and germline refer to mouse. The read comes to an end 1 residue before the CDR3 does, leaving the germline J gene to fill in the end. V gene TRBV13-2 combines with J gene TRBJ2-1, with TRBD2 as a possible D gene (6 bases). The V end lost 2 bases, the J end lost 0 bases, and 12 bases lay between the germline ends. Germline CDR1 NNHNN, CDR2 SYGAGS (reference sequence). The CDR3 runs 16 residues. This CDR3 reads CASGEAGGNNYAEQFF. CDR3 bases read: TGTGCCAGCGGTGAAGCGGGGGGAAATAACTATGCTGAGCAGTTC.

Details on this clone: Genes and germline are mouse. The missing CDR3 end, 1 residue past where the read stops, is filled in from the germline J gene. This chain joins TRBV13-2 and TRBJ2-3; 8 nucleotides line up with TRBD2. This CDR3 has 14 residues. V gave up 6 bases and J gave up 0 bases; unmatched junction bases: 3. Germline-derived CDR1 and CDR2 are NNHNN and SYGAGS (reference sequence). Here the CDR3 reads CASALGGSAETLYF. The CDR3 bases that were read are TGTGCCAGCGCCCTGGGGGGTAGTGCAGAAACGCTGTAT.

Details on this clone: Mouse gene names apply. Coverage ceases 1 residue before the CDR3 finishes, and the germline J gene fills in the end. The V gene is TRBV5, the J gene TRBJ1-3; D is uncertain. Trimming stripped 0 bases from V and 0 bases from J, with 6 bases between. The CDR3 has 15 amino acids. Germline loops: CDR1 LGHNA, CDR2 YNLKQL (reference sequence). Partial CDR3 DNA: TGTGCCAGCAGCCAAGATACGGCTTCTGGAAATACGCTCTAT. This translates into CASSQDTASGNTLY. The entire CDR3 is CASSQDTASGNTLYF.

Details on this clone: Mouse names are used for the genes. The CDR3 end lies 1 residue beyond the end of the read and is filled in from the germline J gene. The rearrangement uses TRBV5 and TRBJ2-5, with TRBD1 identical over 8 bases. The CDR3 extends over 16 amino acids. The germline V gene has CDR1 LGHNA and CDR2 YNLKQL (reference sequence). The J segment lost 3 bases and the V segment lost 0 bases, leaving 5 bases of the junction unmatched. The CDR3 protein is CASSQEPWTGQDTQYF. The CDR3 DNA, read in part, is TGTGCCAGCAGCCAAGAACCCTGGACAGGGCAAGACACCCAGTAC.

As to this clone: The genes are named according to mouse. The CDR3 end falls 1 residue outside the read, so it is completed with the germline J gene. V usage is TRBV31 and J usage is TRBJ2-4; TRBD2 matches 8 bases. Germline CDR1 is GKSSPN and CDR2 is SITVG. V dropped 2 bases and J dropped 2; count of bases not matched to a gene: 6. The CDR3 has 15 amino acids. The sequenced CDR3 bases are TGTGCCTGGAGTAAGCTGGGGGGCGTTCAAAACACCTTGTAC. It is translated as CAWSKLGGVQNTLY. The entire CDR3 protein reads CAWSKLGGVQNTLYF.

Concerning this clone: Here the gene names and germline are mouse. The read comes to an end 1 residue before the CDR3 does, leaving the germline J gene to fill in the end. J is TRBJ2-7 and V is TRBV31; 7 bases agree with TRBD1. The CDR3 length is 14 residues. The ends lost 3 bases at V and 6 bases at J; junction bases unmatched: 11. Per germline, CDR1 GKSSPN and CDR2 SITVG. The CDR3 here is CAWRPPDRDGEQYF. The part of the CDR3 DNA that was read is TGTGCCTGGAGGCCCCCCGACAGGGACGGTGAACAGTAC.

With respect to this clone: The genes are named according to mouse. The CDR3 extends 1 residue past the end of the read, so its final part is completed from the germline J gene. The V and J genes are TRBV13-1 and TRBJ1-1, with D unclear. The germline gives CDR1 NSHNY, CDR2 SYGAGN. V lost 0 bases to trimming and J lost 1 base, with 7 bases between them. There are 14 residues in the CDR3. CDR3 protein: CASSDAPGNTEVFF. The CDR3 DNA, read in part, is TGTGCCAGCAGTGATGCACCAGGAAACACAGAAGTCTTC.

Remarks on this clone: Gene names and germline match the mouse. Sequencing ends 1 residue short of the CDR3 end; the germline J gene provides the rest. The rearrangement links TRBV20 to TRBJ1-1; 8 bases are a match to TRBD1. The V gene's germline CDR1 is GFQATS and CDR2 STVNSAI. The CDR3 extends over 12 amino acids. The CDR3 spells CGGQGANTEVFF. The CDR3 bases that were read are TGTGGAGGACAGGGCGCAAACACAGAAGTCTTC.

This clone was detected a few times. The genes are named according to mouse. The read falls 1 residue short of the CDR3 end, and the missing part is taken from the germline J gene. The genes are TRBV5 and TRBJ2-7; the D call may be TRBD1 or TRBD2 (6 bases each). The CDR3 has 14 residues. Between the trimmed V and J ends, which lost 0 bases and 1 base, there was a span of 7 bases. Germline V gene data show CDR1 as LGHNA and CDR2 as YNLKQL (reference sequence). The CDR3 DNA, read in part, is TGTGCCAGCAGCCAAGAGGGGGCATCCTATGAACAGTAC. Protein sequence: CASSQEGASYEQY. The full-length CDR3 reads as CASSQEGASYEQYF.

Regarding this clone: Germline and genes here are mouse. The read stops 1 residue short of the end of the CDR3; the missing end is completed from the germline J gene. V gene TRBV13-2 combines with J gene TRBJ2-1; 8 bases align to TRBD1. The CDR3 spans 16 residues. The V gene's germline CDR1 is NNHNN and CDR2 SYGAGS (reference sequence). V gave up 0 bases and J gave up 1 base; unmatched junction bases: 3. CDR3 sequence: CASGDEQGVNYAEQFF. The part of the CDR3 DNA that was read is TGTGCCAGCGGTGATGAACAGGGGGTCAACTATGCTGAGCAGTTC.

This clone has just a few counts. Gene names and germline refer to mouse. The read is 1 residue too short to cover the CDR3 end, so that end is filled in from the germline J gene. The V call is TRBV13-3, the J call TRBJ2-7; TRBD1 agrees at 10 bases. Germline assignment: CDR1 NNHDY and CDR2 SYVADS. CDR3 length: 13 amino acids. Trimming removed 4 bases from V and 7 bases from J; junction bases left unmatched: 5. CDR3 bases read: TGTGCCAGCAGTCGACAGGGGGCGCGGGAACAGTAC. Residues: CASSRQGAREQY. The entire CDR3 protein is CASSRQGAREQYF.

Concerning this clone itself: The gene symbols are mouse symbols. The read is 1 residue too short to cover the CDR3 end, so that end is filled in from the germline J gene. This chain connects TRBV2 to TRBJ2-7; perhaps TRBD1 as D (5 bases). Germline V gene lookup returns CDR1 LGHNA and CDR2 YSYQKL. There are 13 residues in the CDR3. With 1 base removed from V and 3 bases from J, the gap between germline ends came to 7 bases. CDR3 loop: CASSQADIYEQYF. The covered CDR3 bases are TGTGCCAGCAGCCAAGCGGACATCTATGAACAGTAC.

Notes on this clone: Any gene name here is a mouse gene name. The sequenced CDR3 bases are TGTGCCAGCAGCCAAGATCAGGGGGGTGAGCAGTTC. It translates to CASSQDQGGEQF. The full CDR3 reads CASSQDQGGEQFF. The chain is built from TRBV2 and TRBJ2-1; TRBD1 is a possible D gene (7 bases). The read finishes 1 residue shy of the CDR3 end, and the germline J gene is used to complete it. The ends were cut back, 0 bases at V and 9 bases at J, with 9 bases in the middle. Germline CDR1 reads LGHNA; CDR2 reads YSYQKL. The CDR3 contains 13 residues.

On this clone: These gene names are mouse names. Read data end 1 residue before the CDR3 end; the end is taken from the germline J gene. V gene TRBV19 combines with J gene TRBJ2-1, with TRBD2 matching 8 bases. This CDR3 is 16 amino acids long. CDR1 is FNHDT, CDR2 SITEND, per germline (reference sequence). V shed 4 bases, J shed 4 bases, and the junction held 10 bases outside the gene matches. CDR3 in amino acids: CASSPRVGGRYAEQFF. Partial CDR3 DNA: TGTGCCAGCAGTCCCCGGGTGGGGGGGAGATATGCTGAGCAGTTC. The variable domain in full, with the rest retrieved from reference TRBV19 and TRBJ2-1, is GGIITQTPKFLIGQEGQKLTLKCQQNFNHDTMYWYRQDSGKGLRLIYYSITENDLQKGDLSEGYDASREKKSSFSLTVTSAQKNEMAVFLCASSPRVGGRYAEQFFGPGTRLTVL.

As regards this clone: Genes and germline are mouse. The covered CDR3 bases are TGTGCTAGCAGTGAGGGGACCGAAAGATTATTT. Translated, it gives CASSEGTERLF. The entire CDR3 protein reads CASSEGTERLFF. The V gene is TRBV17, the J gene TRBJ1-4; tentatively, D is TRBD1 (5 bases). The read gets to within 1 residue of the CDR3 end, and the germline J gene fills in the rest. Trimming took off 5 bases at V and 7 bases at J, with 8 bases between the two ends. The CDR3 spans 12 residues. Germline CDR1 and CDR2: MNHDT and YYDKIL.

As concerns this clone: The genes are named according to mouse. The read terminates 1 residue before the CDR3 end, so the remaining end is supplied by the germline J gene. The rearrangement links TRBV13-3 to TRBJ2-7; D is unresolved. This CDR3 has 13 residues. V lost 8 bases and J 0 bases, leaving 12 bases between the germline ends. CDR1 and CDR2 from the germline V gene are NNHDY and SYVADS. The CDR3 protein is CARVGASSYEQYF. The sequenced CDR3 bases are TGTGCCAGGGTGGGCGCCAGCTCCTATGAACAGTAC.

A note on this clone: Gene labels here are mouse ones. The CDR3 end is not reached by the read, which stops 1 residue before it; the germline J gene fills it in. V and J are TRBV13-1 and TRBJ2-1; TRBD1 matches 9 bases. CDR1 NSHNY and CDR2 SYGAGN come from the germline V gene. Losses at the gene ends were 2 bases for V and 6 bases for J; bases not matched to a gene: 3. The CDR3 runs to 14 residues. The CDR3 spells CASSEQGAGAEQFF. Incomplete CDR3 DNA: TGTGCCAGCAGTGAACAGGGGGCGGGTGCTGAGCAGTTC.

Concerning this clone: The genes and germline here are from mouse. The CDR3 end is not reached by the read, which stops 1 residue before it; the germline J gene fills it in. This rearrangement joins TRBV19 to TRBJ1-6; no reliable D call. TRBJ1-6 is recorded as an ORF, its role being uncertain. V was clipped by 5 bases and J by 0 bases, with 6 bases between them. The CDR3 contains 14 residues. Germline V lookup: CDR1 FNHDT, CDR2 SITEND (reference sequence). CDR3 residues: CASRKNSYNSPLYF. CDR3 bases read: TGTGCCAGCAGGAAAAATTCCTATAATTCGCCCCTCTAC.

Turning to this clone: Mouse names are used for the genes. The DNA ends 1 residue before the CDR3 does, and the rest of the CDR3 is filled in from the germline J gene. The chain links TRBV13-1 to TRBJ2-2, with 9 bases that match TRBD1. Looked up from germline, CDR1 is NSHNY and CDR2 is SYGAGN. J was trimmed by 3 bases and V by 6 bases; bases with no gene match: 6. The CDR3 has 15 residues. The CDR3 sequence is CASISGTGHTGQLYF. Partial CDR3 DNA: TGTGCCAGCATATCCGGGACAGGGCACACCGGGCAGCTCTAC.

Comment on this clone: Genes here carry mouse names. The read ends 1 residue before the CDR3 terminus; that terminus is restored from the germline J gene. V gene TRBV13-1 combines with J gene TRBJ1-2, with D unresolved. Trimming removed 1 base at V and 0 bases at J, with 4 bases between. The length of the CDR3 is 13 residues. Germline V gene data show CDR1 as NSHNY and CDR2 as SYGAGN. Partial CDR3 DNA: TGTGCCAGCAGTGATTTTGCAAACTCCGACTACACC. It codes for CASSDFANSDYT. The full CDR3 protein reads CASSDFANSDYTF.

Regarding this clone: Genes here carry mouse names. The CDR3 goes on 1 residue after the read ends, and that part is filled in from the germline J gene. The rearrangement uses TRBV13-2 and TRBJ2-2; TRBD1 is a possible D gene (6 bases). V gave up 2 bases and J gave up 4 bases, with 12 bases separating them. In germline, CDR1 is NNHNN, CDR2 SYGAGS (reference sequence). The CDR3 is made up of 15 amino acids. This CDR3 reads CASGDSGVGTGQLYF. CDR3 bases read: TGTGCCAGCGGTGACTCAGGGGTGGGCACCGGGCAGCTCTAC.

In regard to this clone: Germline and genes: mouse. The read terminates 1 residue before the CDR3 end, so the remaining end is supplied by the germline J gene. The chain uses TRBV5 and TRBJ2-3; D not certain. This CDR3 region has 15 residues. The germline V gene has CDR1 LGHNA and CDR2 YNLKQL (reference sequence). V was cut by 0 bases and J by 0 bases, with 7 bases left in between. CDR3 in amino acids: CASSQETSSAETLYF. Incomplete CDR3 DNA: TGTGCCAGCAGCCAAGAGACATCTAGTGCAGAAACGCTGTAT.

With regard to this clone: The genes and germline here are from mouse. The read ends 1 residue early relative to the CDR3; the germline J gene fills the gap. The identical CDR3 is also encoded by other nucleotide sequences in the sample. The J gene is TRBJ2-4, the V gene TRBV31; 8 bases align to TRBD2. Germline V gene sequence: CDR1 GKSSPN, CDR2 SITVG. CDR3 size: 14 residues. Trimming cost V 0 bases and J 1 base; bases outside gene matches: 0. The CDR3 protein is CAWSLLGGQNTLYF. The sequenced CDR3 bases are TGTGCCTGGAGTCTACTGGGGGGTCAAAACACCTTGTAC.

This clone was detected a few times. Genes and germline come from the mouse. The read finishes 1 residue shy of the CDR3 end, and the germline J gene is used to complete it. The chain joins TRBV13-2 to TRBJ1-5; TRBD1 agrees at 11 bases. Per the germline V gene, CDR1 is NNHNN and CDR2 is SYGAGS (reference sequence). The CDR3 length is 16 residues. V trimming: 3 bases; J trimming: 3 bases; junction bases outside the gene matches: 5. The covered CDR3 bases are TGTGCCAGCGGTGCTGGACAGGGGGCAGGCAACCAGGCTCCGCTT. Its translation: CASGAGQGAGNQAPL. The whole CDR3 protein reads CASGAGQGAGNQAPLF.

Turning to this clone: The gene names here belong to mouse. The read gets to within 1 residue of the CDR3 end, and the germline J gene fills in the rest. The chain couples TRBV20 to TRBJ1-3; D might be TRBD1 (6 bases). The germline V gene encodes CDR1 GFQATS and CDR2 STVNSAI. V gave up 3 bases and J gave up 0 bases, with 9 bases separating them. CDR3 length: 14 residues. CDR3 DNA (partial): TGTGGTGCTAGAGGGACAAATTCTGGAAATACGCTCTAT. Residues: CGARGTNSGNTLY. The entire CDR3 is CGARGTNSGNTLYF.